This T cell receptor beta chain was retrieved from a study of T cells after yellow fever vaccination. The study, taken as a whole, reports: Weaker overall was a secondary response that nonetheless peaked faster, on day 5 versus 15.

In its sample, this clonotype is medium-sized. Its matching antigen is unknown. TCRdb independently ran MiXCR on the 5' RACE reads; one entry per CDR3 protein. The sample shows 150,000 to 200,000 distinct CDR3 sequences, roughly 6.4% of them seen only once. Trimming removed 3 bases from V and 10 bases from J; junction bases left unmatched: 6. The CDR3 extends over 14 amino acids. Germline loops: CDR1 SEHNR, CDR2 FQNEAQ (reference sequence). V usage is TRBV7-9 and J usage is TRBJ2-1; TRBD2 matches at 10 bases. Here the sequenced sample was CD4+ T cells sorted from PBMCs, taken on the day of the first yellow fever vaccination. The sequence was collected from a man between 18 and 29 years old who received the YFV17D yellow fever vaccine. CDR3 nucleotide sequence: TGTGCCAGCAGCTTTGGAACTAGCGGGGACGAGCAGTTCTTC. Translating it yields CASSFGTSGDEQFF.